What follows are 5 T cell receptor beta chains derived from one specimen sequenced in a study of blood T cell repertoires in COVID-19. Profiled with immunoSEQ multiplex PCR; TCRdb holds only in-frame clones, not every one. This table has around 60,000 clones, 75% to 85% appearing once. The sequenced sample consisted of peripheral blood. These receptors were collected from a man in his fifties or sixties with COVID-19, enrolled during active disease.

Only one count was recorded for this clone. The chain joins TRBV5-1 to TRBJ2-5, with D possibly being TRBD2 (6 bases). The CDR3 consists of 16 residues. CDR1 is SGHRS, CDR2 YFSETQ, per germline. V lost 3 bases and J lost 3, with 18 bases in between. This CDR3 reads CASSWGGVHIKETQYF. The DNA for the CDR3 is TGCGCCAGCAGCTGGGGCGGGGTTCATATCAAAGAGACCCAGTACTTC.

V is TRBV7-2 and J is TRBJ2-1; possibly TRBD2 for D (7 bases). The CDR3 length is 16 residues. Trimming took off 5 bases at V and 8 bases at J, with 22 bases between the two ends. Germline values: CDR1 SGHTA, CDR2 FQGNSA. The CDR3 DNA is TGTGCCAGCAGCCCTCCTGGGGGGGGGCGTCTCGATGAGCAGTTCTTC. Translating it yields CASSPPGGGRLDEQFF. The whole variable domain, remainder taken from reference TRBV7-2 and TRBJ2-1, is GAGVSQSPSNKVTEKGKDVELRCDPISGHTALYWYRQSLGQGLEFLIYFQGNSAPDKSGLPSDRFSAERTGGSVSTLTIQRTQQEDSAVYLCASSPPGGGRLDEQFFGPGTRLTVL.

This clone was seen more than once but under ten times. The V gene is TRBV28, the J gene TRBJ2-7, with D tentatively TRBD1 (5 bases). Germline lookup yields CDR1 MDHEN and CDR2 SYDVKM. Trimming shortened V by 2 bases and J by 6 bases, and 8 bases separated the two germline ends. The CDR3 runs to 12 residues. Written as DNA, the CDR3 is TGTGCCAGCAGTTTAGAAGGGGCCGAGCAGTACTTC. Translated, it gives CASSLEGAEQYF.

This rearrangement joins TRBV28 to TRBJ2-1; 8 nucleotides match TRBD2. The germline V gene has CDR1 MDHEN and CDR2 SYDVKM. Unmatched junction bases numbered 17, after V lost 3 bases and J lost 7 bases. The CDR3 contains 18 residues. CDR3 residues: CASSFRGGAGENPNEQFF. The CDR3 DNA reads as TGTGCCAGCAGTTTCAGAGGGGGAGCGGGAGAAAATCCGAATGAGCAGTTCTTC.

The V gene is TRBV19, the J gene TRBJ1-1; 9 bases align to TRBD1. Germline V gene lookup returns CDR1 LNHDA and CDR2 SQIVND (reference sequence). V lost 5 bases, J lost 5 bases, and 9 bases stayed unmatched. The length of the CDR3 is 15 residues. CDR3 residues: CASSLGTGRATEAFF. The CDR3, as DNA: TGTGCCAGTAGTCTGGGGACAGGGAGGGCGACTGAAGCTTTCTTT. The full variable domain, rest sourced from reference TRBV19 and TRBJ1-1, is DGGITQSPKYLFRKEGQNVTLSCEQNLNHDAMYWYRQDPGQGLRLIYYSQIVNDFQKGDIAEGYSVSREKKESFPLTVTSAQKNPTAFYLCASSLGTGRATEAFFGQGTRLTVV.